These 15 T cell receptor beta chains share one sample of origin, sequenced in a study of T-cell reconstitution after alpha-beta-depleted transplantation in children. This sample's TCRbeta library carried unique molecular identifier barcodes. TCRdb used MiXCR to reprocess the PCR reads, holding one entry per CDR3 protein. The sample includes approximately 400,000 distinct CDR3 sequences, about a tenth seen only once; the top ten take roughly 5.1%. The specimen was PBMCs from the stem cell graft donor, collected from the stem cell graft. The receptors were gathered from a human donor who donated a stem cell graft to a child with acute myeloid leukemia.

J is TRBJ1-5 and V is TRBV4-1; D not certain. V was pared by 6 bases and J by 0 bases, with 12 bases between. The CDR3 extends over 15 amino acids. Germline CDR1 and CDR2: MGHRA and YSYEKL. The CDR3 spells CASRGGEVSNQPQHF. In nucleotides, the CDR3 is TGCGCCAGCAGGGGCGGGGAGGTTAGCAATCAGCCCCAGCATTTT.

This chain connects TRBV7-2 to TRBJ2-7, with 13 positions matching TRBD2. Germline V gene sequence: CDR1 SGHTA, CDR2 FQGNSA. This CDR3 is built from 16 residues. Germline trimming cut 1 base from V and 2 bases from J; bases unmatched to any gene: 2. CDR3 sequence: CASSLEGTSGTYEQYF. CDR3 nucleotide sequence: TGTGCCAGCAGCTTAGAGGGGACTAGCGGGACCTACGAGCAGTACTTC.

The chain carries TRBV18 and TRBJ1-6; no firm D call. Germline V gives CDR1 KGHSH, CDR2 LQKENI. The CDR3 has 18 residues. Trimming left V 1 base short and J 3 bases short, with 16 bases between. In nucleotides, the CDR3 is TGTGCCAGCTCACCACGGCAGGCTACGGCCCACTATAATTCACCCCTCCACTTT. The encoded protein is CASSPRQATAHYNSPLHF.

The genes are TRBV29-1 and TRBJ1-4; weak D call: TRBD1 (6 bases). The CDR3 sequence is 11 residues long. CDR1 is SQVTM, CDR2 ANQGSEA, per germline. The V end lost 3 bases, the J end lost 11 bases, and 10 bases lay between the germline ends. The CDR3 DNA sequence: TGCAGCGTTGAGGGGCAGGGGAAACTGTTTTTT. It specifies CSVEGQGKLFF.

This clonotype appeared a few times. The chain carries TRBV6-2 or TRBV6-3 and TRBJ2-1, with no clear D. The CDR3 length is 14 residues. V lost 4 bases, J lost 7 bases, and 14 bases lay in between. Looked up from germline, CDR1 is MNHEY and CDR2 is SVGEGT. CDR3 residues: CASSFVRASNEQFF. The DNA for the CDR3 is TGTGCCAGCAGTTTCGTAAGGGCTAGTAATGAGCAGTTCTTC.

This clonotype has ten or more counts. V gene TRBV27 combines with J gene TRBJ2-7; 7 bases agree with TRBD1. Looked up from germline, CDR1 is MNHEY and CDR2 is SMNVEV (reference sequence). The CDR3 loop spans 13 amino acids. V dropped 5 bases and J dropped 3; count of bases not matched to a gene: 4. The CDR3 loop reads CASSPRQGYEQYV. The DNA for the CDR3 is TGTGCCAGCAGTCCAAGACAGGGCTACGAGCAGTACGTC.

This clonotype came up a few times. The chain combines TRBV2 with TRBJ2-7; TRBD2 aligns across 7 bases. Germline CDR1 is SNHLY and CDR2 is FYNNEI. The CDR3 sequence is 15 residues long. The trim removed 6 bases at V and 5 bases at J, leaving 13 bases unmatched. CDR3 in DNA: TGTGCCAGCAGCTCGGGATTAGCGGGTATCCACGAGCAGTACTTC. It yields the protein CASSSGLAGIHEQYF. The full variable domain, rest sourced from reference TRBV2 and TRBJ2-7, is EPEVTQTPSHQVTQMGQEVILRCVPISNHLYFYWYRQILGQKVEFLVSFYNNEISEKSEIFDDQFSVERPDGSNFTLKIRSTKLEDSAMYFCASSSGLAGIHEQYFGPGTRLTVT.

This clonotype was observed a few times. This CDR3 is CSARAESPPGGDYEQYF. For the CDR3, the DNA is TGCAGTGCTAGAGCAGAGAGTCCACCGGGGGGTGATTACGAGCAGTACTTC. The chain employs TRBV20-1 and TRBJ2-7; 7 positions agree with TRBD2. V was clipped by 1 base and J by 4 bases; unmatched bases: 16. The CDR3 contains 17 residues. The germline V gene encodes CDR1 DFQATT and CDR2 SNEGSKA (reference sequence).

The chain joins TRBV12-3 or TRBV12-4 to TRBJ1-5; 11 bases are a match to TRBD1. Germline trimming cut 3 bases from V and 1 base from J; bases unmatched to any gene: 14. CDR3 size: 20 residues. The chain's CDR3 is CASSLEPGTGGIGSNQPQHF. The DNA of the CDR3 is TGTGCCAGCAGTTTGGAGCCCGGGACAGGGGGAATCGGCAGCAATCAGCCCCAGCATTTT.

This clonotype has a handful of counts. This chain joins TRBV5-1 and TRBJ2-1; D may be TRBD1 or TRBD2 (5 bases each). The V end was cut by 7 bases, the J end by 3 bases, with 17 bases between. Per the germline V gene, CDR1 is SGHRS and CDR2 is YFSETQ. The CDR3 has 15 residues. Written as DNA, the CDR3 is TGCGCCAGCCGGCTTCCGGGACGGTACTACAATGAGCAGTTCTTC. Protein product: CASRLPGRYYNEQFF.

This clonotype appeared many times. The rearrangement links TRBV15 to TRBJ2-1, with 10 positions matching TRBD1. The CDR3 contains 16 residues. The V segment lost 3 bases and the J segment 3 bases; nucleotides outside the gene matches: 5. Looked up from germline, CDR1 is LNHNV and CDR2 is YYDKDF (reference sequence). For the CDR3, the DNA is TGTGCCACCAGCAGTAGGGGACAGGGGCTCTACAATGAGCAGTTCTTC. The encoded protein is CATSSRGQGLYNEQFF.

The chain employs TRBV12-3 or TRBV12-4 and TRBJ2-3; D not resolved. This CDR3 has 13 residues. V lost 3 bases and J 7 bases, leaving 11 bases between the germline ends. The CDR3: CASSLDGTYTQYF. As DNA, the CDR3 is TGTGCCAGCAGTTTGGACGGTACCTATACGCAGTATTTT.

This clonotype showed up many times. The chain is built from TRBV29-1 and TRBJ2-3, with D maybe TRBD1 (5 bases). The V end lost 6 bases, the J end lost 3 bases, and 13 bases lay between the germline ends. In germline, CDR1 is SQVTM, CDR2 ANQGSEA. The CDR3 consists of 13 residues. The CDR3 loop reads CSVLQVYTDTQYF. CDR3 in DNA: TGCAGCGTCCTACAGGTTTATACAGATACGCAGTATTTT.

This clonotype has just a few counts. The V and J genes are TRBV10-3 and TRBJ2-5, with D possibly being TRBD1 (6 bases). Germline V CDR1 and CDR2: ENHRY, SYGVKD. V dropped 10 bases and J dropped 3 bases, with 18 bases sitting between them. The CDR3 consists of 14 residues. The DNA for the CDR3 is TGTGCCACGGCGGACAGCTGGTCGGAAGAGACCCAGTACTTC. Translating it yields CATADSWSEETQYF.

This clonotype was detected only a few times. The chain employs TRBV6-1 and TRBJ2-7; D is tentatively TRBD1 or TRBD2 (6 bases each). Per the germline V gene, CDR1 is MNHNS and CDR2 is SASEGT. The CDR3 is made up of 13 amino acids. V lost 1 base and J lost 9, with 13 bases in between. The CDR3 is CASSEEWGAGQYV. CDR3 coding DNA: TGTGCCAGCAGTGAAGAGTGGGGGGCAGGGCAGTACGTC.